A single T cell receptor beta chain is shown here with its context. Its matching antigen is unknown. A read error may explain this, as a much larger clone is one base away. The data derive from a study of shared clonotypes between healthy human individuals. This was a deep-level run. The data were produced by immunoSEQ multiplex PCR, yet TCRdb's version contains in-frame clones alone and is incomplete. The data contain approximately 440,000 clones, 77% of them singletons. Overall study results and limits: Only a few donors were included, so the genetic and exposure-history diversity represented was limited. Measured sharing among donors was expected to vary with sequencing depth.

Donors, healthy HIV-negative adults, lacked recent acute infections or vaccinations. CDR1 is GTSNPN and CDR2 is SVGIG in the germline V gene (reference sequence). The CDR3 spans 14 residues. Trimming took 5 bases from V and 3 from J; bases not matched to a gene: 5. The gene calls are TRBV30 and TRBJ2-2; 8 bases align to TRBD2. The TCR comes from a woman in her forties in good health. Some clones in this sample may be carry-over from other donors' samples. The sequenced sample was PBMCs. The CDR3 region is CAWGNGRDTGELFF. The CDR3 DNA sequence: TGTGCCTGGGGTAACGGGAGGGACACCGGGGAGCTGTTTTTT. The variable domain in full, completed from reference TRBV30 and TRBJ2-2, reads SQTIHQWPATLVQPVGSPLSLECTVEGTSNPNLYWYRQAAGRGLQLLFYSVGIGQISSEVPQNLSASRPQDRQFILSSKKLLLSDSGFYLCAWGNGRDTGELFFGEGSRLTVL.